The present TCR beta chain was sequenced within a study of human CD8 memory T cell subsets. Findings and caveats of the study: For stem-like memory and precursor exhausted T cells, diversity was similarly high, which was not true of effector memory cells.

Of note for this clonotype: Antigen: not known.

The authors made TCR beta libraries using UMI-labeled 5' RACE. Study processing details: Per TCR beta library, functional CDR3 beta clonotypes numbered about 2,900 to 20,000. Following a re-call of the 5' RACE reads, TCRdb has one entry per CDR3 protein and lacks DNA. These V and J calls derive from TCRdb rather than the authors' analysis. Here the sample table reports about 6,000 distinct CDR3 sequences. PBMC were sourced from healthy-donor buffy coats. RNA was isolated from duplicate vials, each containing 150,000 sorted CD8+ T cells, for every subset. The sample taken for sequencing was CD8+ effector memory T cells (TEM) sorted from PBMCs. This sample's subset: effector memory CD8 T cells, CCR7- CD45RO+ CD95+. The clonotype was recovered from a human donor in good health.

This CDR3 is CASSESGGPGELFF. V is TRBV25-1 and J is TRBJ2-2; without DNA, the TCRdb call of TRBD1 cannot be checked. Germline assignment: CDR1 MGHDK and CDR2 SYGVNS. There are 14 residues in the CDR3.